This T cell receptor (beta chain) was sequenced for a study of T cell repertoires in ileal Crohn's disease. The study's findings and limits: All patients with clonality above 26.8% had endoscopic recurrence.

Germline CDR1 and CDR2: SNHLY and FYNNEI. Trimming pared 5 bases from V and 4 bases from J, leaving 11 bases between. The CDR3 extends over 13 amino acids. Per sample, approximately 540 nanograms of biopsy DNA were TCRB immunosequenced. Clones were read by immunoSEQ multiplex PCR, and TCRdb kept only the in-frame ones, dropping some. The repertoire has some 30,000 clones, about 81% of them found once; the top ten carry roughly 5.7%. Concerning this clone itself: The antigen is undetermined.

The material sequenced was ileal tissue. The chain recombines TRBV2 with TRBJ2-5, with a tentative D call TRBD2 (6 bases). This TCR derives from an adult with Crohn's disease. In DNA form, the CDR3 reads TGTGCCAGCAGTTGGGACTTGACAGAGACCCAGTACTTC. This encodes CASSWDLTETQYF. The variable domain in full, with the rest retrieved from reference TRBV2 and TRBJ2-5, is EPEVTQTPSHQVTQMGQEVILRCVPISNHLYFYWYRQILGQKVEFLVSFYNNEISEKSEIFDDQFSVERPDGSNFTLKIRSTKLEDSAMYFCASSWDLTETQYFGPGTRLLVL.